One and the same sample provided the 5 T cell receptor beta chains below, sequenced in a study of vaccination and CD4 T cells after COVID-19. Specified treatment: roughly nine-day PBMC culture with coronavirus spike peptide pools or control peptides (ViraFEST assay). These receptors' targets are unknown. The Oncomine TCR Beta short-read assay was applied to DNA of cultured CD4+ T cells. TCRdb processed the PCR reads anew with MiXCR; each CDR3 protein has one entry. The table records about 14,000 distinct CDR3 sequences, roughly 31% of them present only once. Sequencing was carried out using cultured CD4+ T cells from blood. The origin of the receptors is a human donor with COVID-19.

The gene calls are TRBV20-1 and TRBJ2-3; 8 nucleotides match TRBD2. In germline, CDR1 is DFQATT, CDR2 SNEGSKA (reference sequence). Trimming removed 6 bases from V and 3 bases from J; junction bases left unmatched: 8. This CDR3 has 14 amino acids. CDR3 amino acids: CSAAQRGLTDTQYF. Here the CDR3 DNA reads TGCAGTGCCGCGCAGCGGGGGCTTACAGATACGCAGTATTTT.

The chain is built from TRBV12-5 and TRBJ2-7; 8 positions agree with TRBD1. Trimming at V came to 7 bases and at J to 3 bases, leaving 8 bases not matched to a gene. The CDR3 has 14 residues. Germline CDR1 is LGHNT and CDR2 is FRNRAP. This CDR3 reads CASAPGQAYYEQYF. The CDR3 DNA sequence: TGTGCTAGTGCCCCGGGACAGGCCTACTACGAGCAGTACTTC. The complete variable domain, with remaining parts taken from reference TRBV12-5 and TRBJ2-7, reads DARVTQTPRHKVTEMGQEVTMRCQPILGHNTVFWYRQTMMQGLELLAYFRNRAPLDDSGMPKDRFSAEMPDATLATLKIQPSEPRDSAVYFCASAPGQAYYEQYFGPGTRLTVT.

The gene calls are TRBV20-1 and TRBJ1-4, with D tentatively TRBD1 (5 bases). CDR1 is DFQATT and CDR2 is SNEGSKA in the germline V gene (reference sequence). V was cut by 5 bases and J by 5 bases, with 12 bases left in between. This CDR3 is 13 amino acids long. CDR3 sequence (DNA): TGCAGTGCTGTCCGGGACGGCAATGAAAAACTGTTTTTT. This codes for CSAVRDGNEKLFF.

The V call is TRBV6-1, the J call TRBJ1-5; possibly TRBD1 for D (6 bases). This CDR3 has 15 amino acids. Trimming stripped 8 bases from V and 2 bases from J, with 16 bases between. Germline V gene data show CDR1 as MNHNS and CDR2 as SASEGT. The CDR3 region has the DNA TGTGCCAGCCGGGAAACAGGGATGGGCAATCAGCCCCAGCATTTT. Translating gives CASRETGMGNQPQHF.

The chain carries TRBV2 and TRBJ1-5; the D gene is possibly TRBD1 (6 bases). The V end lost 6 bases, the J end lost 8 bases, and 20 bases lay between the germline ends. CDR1 SNHLY and CDR2 FYNNEI come from the germline V gene. The CDR3 contains 15 residues. The CDR3 is CASRPTRTASEPQHF. The CDR3 DNA is TGTGCCAGCAGGCCGACTCGGACAGCCAGCGAGCCCCAGCATTTT.